Listed below are T cell receptor beta chains from one sample, sequenced in a study of siplizumab effects on memory and regulatory T cells. Sequenced by immunoSEQ multiplex PCR; TCRdb stores in-frame clones only, minus some. The profile shows approximately 100,000 clones, around 95% of them singletons. The sequencing input was Tregs sorted from blood. The source is a human donor in good health. Each CDR3 is given with its conserved first and last residue. The order of the fields is D gene, J gene, clone size, V gene, CDR3 DNA, CDR3 protein. D genes are given only for firm matches. Expanded clones get a size class; other rows say once, few or many, or leave the size out.

D: NA; J: TRBJ1-1; size: NA; V: TRBV7-3; DNA: TGTGCCAGCATCCCCGGGGGAGGTGAAGCTTTCTTT; CDR3: CASIPGGGEAFF
D: NA; J: TRBJ2-4; size: NA; V: TRBV28; DNA: TGTGCCAGCAGTTTATTTTATCCAGGGAAGGGCAAAAACATTCAGTACTTC; CDR3: CASSLFYPGKGKNIQYF
D: NA; J: TRBJ2-3; size: NA; V: TRBV5-1; DNA: TGCGCCAGCAGCCTCTCAAAGCGGGCGAGCACAGATACGCAGTATTTT; CDR3: CASSLSKRASTDTQYF
D: NA; J: TRBJ2-3; size: NA; V: TRBV6-5; DNA: TGTGCCAGCAGGCCACATAGGCCGAGCACAGATACGCAGTATTTT; CDR3: CASRPHRPSTDTQYF
D: NA; J: TRBJ2-6; size: NA; V: TRBV5-1; DNA: TGCGCCAGCAGCTCGGGCGGAGTCTCTGGGGCCAACGTCCTGACTTTC; CDR3: CASSSGGVSGANVLTF
D: TRBD2; J: TRBJ2-7; size: NA; V: TRBV30; DNA: TGTGCCTGGAGTCCTCGAATATCCGGGGGGAACGAGCAGTACTTC; CDR3: CAWSPRISGGNEQYF
D: NA; J: TRBJ1-4; size: NA; V: TRBV5-1; DNA: TGCGCCAGCAGCACTCAAACAGGGCGTAATGAAAAACTGTTTTTT; CDR3: CASSTQTGRNEKLFF
D: TRBD1; J: TRBJ2-5; size: NA; V: TRBV10-3; DNA: TGTGCCATCAGCCCTGACAGGGCAGGGCAAGAGACCCAGTACTTC; CDR3: CAISPDRAGQETQYF
D: NA; J: TRBJ1-1; size: NA; V: TRBV5-1; DNA: TGCGCCAGCAGCTTGCAGGGGTTTGAAGCTTTCTTT; CDR3: CASSLQGFEAFF
D: NA; J: TRBJ2-2; size: NA; V: TRBV4-2; DNA: TGTGCCAGCAGCCACGTTATGCAGGGGACCGGGGAGCTGTTTTTT; CDR3: CASSHVMQGTGELFF
D: NA; J: TRBJ2-2; size: NA; V: TRBV4-1; DNA: TGCGCCAGCAGCCAAGAAATGGGGCGAGGCACCGGGGAGCTGTTTTTT; CDR3: CASSQEMGRGTGELFF
D: NA; J: TRBJ2-7; size: NA; V: TRBV11-2; DNA: TGTGCCAGCAGCTTAGTAGGGACCGCTCTACGCGAGCAGTACTTC; CDR3: CASSLVGTALREQYF
D: NA; J: TRBJ1-2; size: NA; V: TRBV7-9; DNA: TGTGCCAGCAGCGAACAGGGTGTCTATGGCTACACCTTC; CDR3: CASSEQGVYGYTF
D: NA; J: TRBJ2-7; size: NA; V: TRBV7-8; DNA: TGTGCCAGCAGCCGCTCCAAACACCCATTGACAGGACAAGAGTTCTACGAGCAGTACTTC; CDR3: CASSRSKHPLTGQEFYEQYF
D: NA; J: TRBJ2-3; size: NA; V: TRBV18; DNA: TGTGCCAGCCAACCGGGGCTGACAGATACGCAGTATTTT; CDR3: CASQPGLTDTQYF
D: TRBD2; J: TRBJ2-7; size: NA; V: TRBV4-1; DNA: TGCGCCAGCAGCAGGTCGTCCGGGACTACATCCTACGAGCAGTACTTC; CDR3: CASSRSSGTTSYEQYF
D: TRBD1; J: TRBJ1-2; size: NA; V: TRBV27; DNA: TGTGCCAGCGGACCAGGGGGTGCCTATGGCTACACCTTC; CDR3: CASGPGGAYGYTF
D: TRBD2; J: TRBJ2-4; size: once; V: TRBV10-2; DNA: TGCGCCAGCAGTCGTCTAGCGGGAGGCAAAAACATTCAGTACTTC; CDR3: CASSRLAGGKNIQYF
D: TRBD1; J: TRBJ2-7; size: NA; V: TRBV19; DNA: TGTGCCAGTAGCGACAGGGTTGACTCCTACGAGCAGTACTTC; CDR3: CASSDRVDSYEQYF
D: TRBD1; J: TRBJ2-2; size: NA; V: TRBV29-1; DNA: TGCAGCGTTGGCCGAGGGGGCGCCGGCACCGGGGAGCTGTTTTTT; CDR3: CSVGRGGAGTGELFF
D: TRBD1; J: TRBJ1-1; size: once; V: TRBV6-1; DNA: TGTGCCAGCAGTAGTGGGACAGGAATAGCTGAAGCTTTCTTT; CDR3: CASSSGTGIAEAFF
D: NA; J: TRBJ2-1; size: NA; V: TRBV27; DNA: TGTGCCAGCAGAGGGATGGCCCCAAACTACAATGAGCAGTTCTTC; CDR3: CASRGMAPNYNEQFF
D: TRBD1; J: TRBJ1-2; size: NA; V: TRBV12-5; DNA: TGTGCTAGTGGTTTGGTTACAGGGGGCGCCTACTATGGCTACACCTTC; CDR3: CASGLVTGGAYYGYTF
D: TRBD1; J: TRBJ2-7; size: NA; V: TRBV7-8; DNA: TGTGCCAGCAGCCCCAGCTGGACAGGGCAGGACGAGCAGTACTTC; CDR3: CASSPSWTGQDEQYF